This entry concerns a single TCR beta chain. The antigen this receptor binds is unknown. Base quality data are lacking; no much larger clone is found one base away. For CDR1 and CDR2, the germline V gene (reference sequence) lists MNHNY and SVGAGI. V trim: 7 bases; J trim: 2 bases; unmatched bases: 8. The cysteine opens and the phenylalanine closes a CDR3 of 16 amino acids. CDR3 DNA is the only sequence kept; it has 48 bases, read in frame from the first base. The collaborating institutions used their own protocols to collect whole blood in K2EDTA tubes. Collaborator samples were shipped for TCRbeta analysis as frozen whole blood, isolated PBMCs, or DNA extracted from either sample type. TCRbeta CDR3 regions were amplified from genomic DNA using the immunoSEQ Assay, a bias-controlled multiplex PCR. On the study's bioinformatics: The number of nucleated cells in each sample was estimated from the amplification of reference gene primers within the assay. To quantify the absolute abundance of each unique TCRbeta CDR3 rearrangement, sequence reads were collapsed and filtered. For each sample, productive Simpson clonality was calculated by taking the square root of Simpson's diversity index across productive rearrangements. TCRdb obtained this table from immuneACCESS and retained in-frame rearrangements with V and J assigned. These tables miss some clones; where compared with another copy, unresolved V genes account for less than half of the shortfall, and the remainder is unexplained. The V and J calls and clone size were taken over from that table, and D and trimming were inferred from the DNA. The sample table records more than 250,000 clones; 80% to 90% of these occur just once. 1% of the sample is taken by the ten largest.

The data derive from a study of blood T cell repertoires in COVID-19 (dated by TCRdb to 2020 to 2022). Background on the whole study: Collaborator samples came from the United States, Italy and Spain and covered acute and convalescent phases of COVID-19. Where available, HLA class I and class II types were taken from metadata supplied by the sample provider and were not determined by assay-based typing. The sample metadata nearly always contained a de-identified subject ID, COVID-19 status, age in years and sex. The repertoires were released in a freely available public database intended as a resource for research on the immune response to SARS-CoV-2. The samples were drawn from two sources: the first 160 participants of the ongoing ImmuneRACE study, and over 1,000 subjects contributed by 6 global collaborators. The prospective study material was composed of cDNA or gDNA derived from T cells, B-cell-depleted T cells, or PBMCs. Deeply sampled blood TCRbeta repertoires from subjects exposed to, actively infected with, or recovered from COVID-19 were included in the dataset. Study-level results and caveats: Clinical and demographic metadata were provided uncurated, with the amount varying by source and participant.

The sample comprised peripheral blood. The receptor comes from a man over 45 with active or convalescent COVID-19. The chain is made from TRBV6-6 and TRBJ1-1, with TRBD1 identical over 12 junction bases. CDR3 sequence: CASTPSGTGGNTEAFF. At the DNA level, the sequence is TGTGCCAGCACCCCATCCGGGACAGGGGGCAACACTGAAGCTTTCTTT.